The sample holds a few counts of the clone carrying this T cell receptor (beta chain). The sample originates from a study of circulating tumor DNA in untreated peripheral T-cell lymphoma. The CDR3 is made up of 14 amino acids. V was shortened by 7 bases and J by 6 bases, with 17 bases between the two germline ends. The assay was immunoSEQ multiplex PCR, and TCRdb's table has in-frame clones only and misses some. The sample yields 1,800 or so clones, around 87% seen once. The receptor was derived from a human donor with peripheral T-cell lymphoma. The chain recombines TRBV23-1 with TRBJ2-3; either TRBD1 or TRBD2 may fit D (5 bases each). TRBV23-1 is given ORF status, its function remaining uncertain. The specimen was tumor tissue. CDR3 nucleotides: TGCGCCAGCACCCCCTTCGGGGCTGGGGATACGCAGTATTTT. Its translation: CASTPFGAGDTQYF.